A single sample gave rise to the 17 T cell receptor beta chains below, sequenced in a study of shared clonotypes between healthy human individuals. Assay: immunoSEQ multiplex PCR; the TCRdb copy retains only in-frame clones and omits some. The sample records some 1,400,000 clones, roughly 96% being singletons. Source material: naive CD4+ T cells sorted from blood. The subset here: CD45RA+ positively selected. Receptor source: a man between 25 and 39 years old in good health.

The rearrangement links TRBV5-4 to TRBJ2-7, with a possible D match to TRBD2 (6 bases). The germline V and J ends were trimmed by 7 bases and 4 bases, with 18 bases remaining between them. This CDR3 has 14 residues. The V gene's germline CDR1 is SGHNT and CDR2 YYREEE (reference sequence). DNA of the CDR3: TGTGCCAGCTCTGGGGGGAGGAGGTCGTACGAGCAGTACTTC. Amino acids: CASSGGRRSYEQYF.

The CDR3 sequence: CASRDRGPFYGYTF. The CDR3 coding sequence is TGTGCCAGCAGGGACAGGGGGCCTTTCTATGGCTACACCTTC. The rearrangement links TRBV27 to TRBJ1-2; 11 bases match TRBD1. Germline V gene sequence: CDR1 MNHEY, CDR2 SMNVEV (reference sequence). J lost 4 bases, V lost 6 bases, and 4 bases had no gene match. The CDR3 is made up of 14 amino acids.

V gene TRBV28 combines with J gene TRBJ2-3; 8 bases align to TRBD1. Germline trimming cut 4 bases from V and 10 bases from J; bases unmatched to any gene: 10. CDR1 is MDHEN, CDR2 SYDVKM, per germline. The CDR3 contains 14 residues. The CDR3 region has the DNA TGTGCCAGCAGTTCCCTGCCTGGACAGGGAGCGCAGTATTTT. This gives the protein CASSSLPGQGAQYF.

CDR3 region: CASRETQGDKAYEQYF. The CDR3 DNA is TGTGCCAGCAGGGAAACTCAGGGGGACAAGGCCTACGAGCAGTACTTC. This chain links TRBV11-2 with TRBJ2-7, with 7 bases matching TRBD1. The CDR3 extends over 16 amino acids. With 6 bases clipped from V and 2 bases from J, the junction kept 13 bases outside the gene matches. Germline CDR1 and CDR2: SGHAT and FQNNGV.

This clone was seen only once. The chain has TRBV5-4 and TRBJ2-1; TRBD2 might be the D (6 bases). The CDR3 loop spans 16 amino acids. Trimming pared 4 bases from V and 7 bases from J, leaving 21 bases between. Looked up from germline, CDR1 is SGHNT and CDR2 is YYREEE (reference sequence). The CDR3 protein is CASSLIHGTRGNEQFF. In nucleotides, the CDR3 is TGTGCCAGCAGCCTCATCCACGGGACTCGAGGAAATGAGCAGTTCTTC.

This chain joins TRBV7-2 and TRBJ2-5; D gene uncertain. V was cut by 3 bases and J by 5 bases, with 7 bases left in between. The CDR3 contains 12 residues. Germline V gives CDR1 SGHTA, CDR2 FQGNSA. CDR3 protein: CASSFPEETQYF. CDR3 nucleotides: TGTGCCAGCAGCTTCCCCGAGGAGACCCAGTACTTC.

In its sample, this clone was seen once. The chain joins TRBV19 to TRBJ2-7; 8 nucleotides align to TRBD2. The length of the CDR3 is 15 residues. With V trimmed by 9 bases and J by 6 bases, 16 bases remained unmatched. Germline CDR1 LNHDA, CDR2 SQIVND (reference sequence). CDR3 region: CASPLAGGKLSEQYF. CDR3 in DNA: TGTGCCAGCCCTCTAGCGGGCGGGAAACTCTCCGAGCAGTACTTC.

The chain is built from TRBV19 and TRBJ2-1; the match to TRBD1 covers 9 bases. This CDR3 is built from 14 residues. With V trimmed by 6 bases and J by 2 bases, 2 bases remained unmatched. Germline V gene lookup returns CDR1 LNHDA and CDR2 SQIVND (reference sequence). The CDR3 DNA is TGTGCCAGTAGGCGGGACAGGGCCTACAATGAGCAGTTCTTC. Translated, it gives CASRRDRAYNEQFF.

The V call is TRBV19, the J call TRBJ2-1; D possibly corresponds to TRBD2 (5 bases). V was cut by 4 bases and J by 9 bases, with 22 bases left in between. This CDR3 has 16 residues. Germline V gene data show CDR1 as LNHDA and CDR2 as SQIVND (reference sequence). The CDR3 is CASSSLVLETLGEQFF. In DNA, the CDR3 is TGTGCCAGTAGTAGCCTCGTACTAGAGACGCTCGGTGAGCAGTTCTTC.

As for this clone: A read error may account for a junction end that differs from germline. The chain combines TRBV7-7 with TRBJ2-5; D is undetermined. The germline CDR1 and CDR2 sequences are SSHAT and FNYEAQ (reference sequence). This CDR3 has 12 amino acids. CDR3 in DNA: TGTGCTAGCAGCTTAGATGAGGAGACCCAGTACTTC. It translates to CASSLDEETQYF.

V and J are TRBV5-1 and TRBJ2-5; the D is unclear. Germline V lookup: CDR1 SGHRS, CDR2 YFSETQ. The germline V and J ends were trimmed by 7 bases and 1 base, with 11 bases remaining between them. The CDR3 extends over 13 amino acids. The CDR3 bases are TGCGCCAGCCGTCACTCGGGCCAAGAGACCCAGTACTTC. This encodes CASRHSGQETQYF.

As DNA, the CDR3 is TGTGCCAGCAGTGGTTCGACAAGTTTCTACGAGCAGTACTTC. Translation gives CASSGSTSFYEQYF. V usage is TRBV6-1 and J usage is TRBJ2-7; no firm D call. The V gene lost 4 bases and the J gene lost 3 bases, with 13 bases spanning the gap. The CDR3 consists of 14 residues. The germline gives CDR1 MNHNS, CDR2 SASEGT.

The chain links TRBV5-4 to TRBJ2-1; no clear D. Germline-derived CDR1 and CDR2 are SGHNT and YYREEE (reference sequence). The CDR3 contains 15 residues. V was cut by 4 bases and J by 1 base, with 12 bases left in between. The CDR3 here is CASSQNKNSYNEQFF. The CDR3 DNA is TGTGCCAGCAGCCAAAATAAGAATTCCTACAATGAGCAGTTCTTC. Full variable domain (outside the CDR3, taken from reference TRBV5-4 and TRBJ2-1): ETGVTQSPTHLIKTRGQQVTLRCSSQSGHNTVSWYQQALGQGPQFIFQYYREEENGRGNFPPRFSGLQFPNYSSELNVNALELDDSALYLCASSQNKNSYNEQFFGPGTRLTVL.

The chain links TRBV20-1 to TRBJ2-1; the D is unclear. The CDR3 runs 11 residues. Trimming cost V 3 bases and J 8 bases, with 8 bases left between them. Germline CDR1 reads DFQATT; CDR2 reads SNEGSKA (reference sequence). The DNA of the CDR3 is TGCAGTGCTAGGGTTGGGGATGAGCAGTTCTTC. It translates to CSARVGDEQFF.

The chain employs TRBV6-6 and TRBJ2-5, with D uncertain. Germline CDR1 and CDR2: MNHNY and SVGAGI (reference sequence). The ends were cut back, 2 bases at V and 5 bases at J, with 12 bases in the middle. CDR3 length: 14 amino acids. The CDR3 DNA is TGTGCCAGCAGTTACGGAAGCAGGTTGGAGACCCAGTACTTC. It is translated as CASSYGSRLETQYF.

V is TRBV30 and J is TRBJ2-3; TRBD2 matches at 11 bases. This CDR3 has 15 amino acids. In germline, CDR1 is GTSNPN, CDR2 SVGIG (reference sequence). The V and J ends lost 8 bases and 1 base, in that order; junction bases with no gene match: 8. This CDR3 reads CAGSLSGRGTDTQYF. For the CDR3, the DNA is TGTGCCGGGTCCCTTAGCGGGAGGGGCACAGATACGCAGTATTTT.

The chain has TRBV7-6 and TRBJ2-1, with 8 bases identical to TRBD2. There are 16 residues in the CDR3. Germline assignment: CDR1 SGHVS and CDR2 FNYEAQ. V dropped 1 base and J dropped 3; count of bases not matched to a gene: 5. The chain's CDR3 is CASSLGPGLDYNEQFF. CDR3 bases: TGTGCCAGCAGCTTAGGACCGGGACTAGACTACAATGAGCAGTTCTTC.